The present T cell receptor (beta chain) was sequenced within a study of early T cells in non-severe SARS-CoV-2 infection. MiXCR, run by TCRdb on the 5' RACE reads, gives a single entry per CDR3 protein. The table has some 83,000 distinct CDR3 sequences, around 9.3% seen once. Germline CDR1 reads MNHEY; CDR2 reads SMNVEV (reference sequence). CDR3 length: 12 residues. Sequenced here: whole blood, sampled at baseline. The rearrangement links TRBV27 to TRBJ1-6; no firm D call. The receptor comes from an adult who was a healthcare worker with PCR-confirmed SARS-CoV-2 infection or an uninfected control (not recorded which). CDR3 nucleotides: TGTGGCCCAGACGGGCTTTCTGCACCCCTCCACTTT. It encodes CGPDGLSAPLHF.